These T cell receptor beta chains were read from a single sample in a study of T cells expressing NK-cell markers. From the 5' RACE reads, TCRdb lists one entry per CDR3 protein and no DNA. This sample contains about 260,000 distinct CDR3 sequences. The sequencing sample was made of blood T cells: a sorted CD56 or NKG2C T cell subset, CD4+ or CD8+ T cells, or bulk PBMC T cells (not recorded which). The receptors here all came from a woman between 18 and 70 years old in good health. Both conserved end residues are part of each CDR3.

TRBJ1-1 | 16 | TRBV24-1 | CATSDSGLGSNTEAFF
TRBJ2-2 | 15 | TRBV5-1 | CASSGTGAPTGELFF
TRBJ1-5 | 14 | TRBV5-6 | CASSLARLGRPQHF
TRBJ2-1 | 13 | TRBV10-3 | CAISESPENGQFF
TRBJ2-1 | 13 | TRBV10-3 | CAISGTGINEQFF
TRBJ1-4 | 14 | TRBV2 | CASAQGQINEKLFF
TRBJ2-3 | 14 | TRBV28 | CASSILDGTDTQYF
TRBJ1-2 | 14 | TRBV12-3/TRBV12-4 | CASSYSGANYGYTF
TRBJ1-2 | 14 | TRBV5-1 | CASSRKQGVDGYTF
TRBJ2-3 | 14 | TRBV3-1 | CASSHPSGEGTQYF
TRBJ1-2 | 12 | TRBV29-1 | CSVDFEGDGYTF
TRBJ1-3 | 15 | TRBV5-1 | CASSLPAERGNTIYF
TRBJ1-1 | 13 | TRBV20-1 | CSARILGATEAFF
TRBJ1-2 | 16 | TRBV6-1 | CASSPDRQGARNGYTF
TRBJ2-3 | 14 | TRBV6-1 | CASRDRTGPNTQYF
TRBJ1-2 | 17 | TRBV10-3 | CAISDLAVEGGGYGYTF
TRBJ2-2 | 16 | TRBV9 | CASSLRGLAGTGELFF
TRBJ2-3 | 14 | TRBV12-3/TRBV12-4 | CASNLGVSTDTQYF
TRBJ2-5 | 15 | TRBV20-1 | CSAPPSSGLQETQYF
TRBJ2-4 | 17 | TRBV20-1 | CSAIGTGRILAKNIQYF
TRBJ1-3 | 12 | TRBV29-1 | CSVEGPGNTIYF
TRBJ1-5 | 14 | TRBV20-1 | CSARGTDGNQPQHF
TRBJ2-1 | 13 | TRBV9 | CASATHAYNEQFF
TRBJ2-3 | 14 | TRBV7-2 | CASSLIPGTDTQYF
TRBJ2-1 | 17 | TRBV20-1 | CSARDRTGHSSYNEQFF
TRBJ1-2 | 14 | TRBV4-2 | CASSLIGGSFGYTF
TRBJ2-1 | 14 | TRBV5-1 | CASSLQEIYNEQFF
TRBJ2-3 | 15 | TRBV7-7 | CASSLGTDFTDTQYF
TRBJ1-1 | 14 | TRBV18 | CASSHQGMNTEAFF
TRBJ2-1 | 15 | TRBV20-1 | CSARDQTGFYNEQFF
TRBJ2-1 | 15 | TRBV5-1 | CASSLAKWGNNEQFF
TRBJ1-2 | 14 | TRBV3-1 | CASSQGRGSYGYTF